This T cell receptor (beta chain) was documented in a study of regulatory T cells in long-lasting Graves disease. As to time point: newly diagnosed GD, antithyroid drugs for less than 3 months. PBMC RNA served as the TCR library source. From germline, CDR1 is DFQATT and CDR2 SNEGSKA (reference sequence). This CDR3 spans 14 amino acids. Construction of TCR beta libraries relied on iRepertoire HTBI primers and on Arm-PCR targeting CDR3 regions. TCRdb itself ran the multiplex PCR reads through MiXCR, one entry per CDR3 protein. The sample yields about 440,000 distinct CDR3 sequences, 16% seen once. This clonotype was seen repeatedly, ten times or more. Mismatch with germline at one junction end may stem from a read error. These records were also assigned to another study, of T cells in Graves' hyperthyroidism and ophthalmopathy. According to that study: Ophthalmopathy cases were set apart from stable hyperthyroidism by a 13 V-J model.

The chain is built from TRBV20-1 and TRBJ1-5, with no clear D. The TCR comes from a woman aged 18-30 years with Graves disease. Sequencing was performed on peripheral blood mononuclear cells (PBMCs), taken at new diagnosis, from a patient treated with antithyroid drugs. CDR3 DNA: TGCAGTGCTGGAGACATCCATAGCAATCAGCCCCAGCATTTT. This sequence encodes CSAGDIHSNQPQHF.